What follows are 16 T cell receptor beta chains derived from one specimen sequenced in a study of CD8+CD57+ T cells in acquired aplastic anemia. Sequencing involved patients with CD8+CD57+ cell expansion previously shown by flow cytometry. Profiling that covered TCR beta VDJ and CDR3 relied on genomic DNA as its template. Each CDR3 protein is one row after TCRdb ran MiXCR on the reads. The repertoire holds about 180,000 distinct CDR3 sequences, with about 44% as singletons. Sequenced: sorted CD4+, CD8+, or CD8+CD57+ T cells (not recorded which) from PBMCs. The receptors shown here come from a human donor with aplastic anemia.

V and J are TRBV7-9 and TRBJ2-5, with D unresolved. The V end was cut by 4 bases, the J end by 5 bases, with 17 bases between. CDR3 length: 15 residues. Germline CDR1 and CDR2: SEHNR and FQNEAQ (reference sequence). The CDR3 DNA is TGTGCCAGCAGCTCCCTAACCGACAAGAGGGAGACCCAGTACTTC. Its protein is CASSSLTDKRETQYF.

V is TRBV24-1 and J is TRBJ2-3; TRBD1 matches at 7 bases. CDR1 and CDR2 (germline): KGHDR, SFDVKD. The V gene end was trimmed by 1 base and the J gene end by 5 bases; junction bases not matched to a gene: 5. The CDR3 runs to 15 residues. Here the CDR3 reads CATSDFRGLKDTQYF. CDR3 nucleotide sequence: TGTGCCACCAGTGATTTTAGGGGGCTCAAAGATACGCAGTATTTT.

With regard to this clonotype: A much larger clone lies one base from this, so it may be a read error. The CDR3 DNA reads as TGTGCCGGCAGCCAAGGTGGGGTAACTAATGAAAAACTGTTTTTT. Protein product: CAGSQGGVTNEKLFF. The V and J genes are TRBV4-2 and TRBJ1-4; no reliable D call. The CDR3 extends over 15 amino acids. Per germline, CDR1 LGHNA and CDR2 YNFKEQ.

The chain carries TRBV19 and TRBJ1-1; D unclear. CDR1 and CDR2 (germline): LNHDA, SQIVND (reference sequence). The CDR3 loop spans 13 amino acids. Trimming pared 5 bases from V and 1 base from J, leaving 8 bases between. The chain's CDR3 is CASSSSSNTEAFF. CDR3 nucleotide sequence: TGTGCCAGTAGTTCCTCATCGAACACTGAAGCTTTCTTT.

This rearrangement joins TRBV5-1 to TRBJ2-6; D might be TRBD1 or TRBD2, each matching 5 bases. This CDR3 has 17 residues. CDR1 is SGHRS and CDR2 is YFSETQ in the germline V gene. The ends were cut back, 1 base at V and 2 bases at J, with 13 bases in the middle. Written as DNA, the CDR3 is TGCGCCAGCAGCTTGTCAGAGGGACCCCCTGGGGCCAACGTCCTGACTTTC. This gives the protein CASSLSEGPPGANVLTF. The whole variable domain, filled in from reference TRBV5-1 and TRBJ2-6, reads KAGVTQTPRYLIKTRGQQVTLSCSPISGHRSVSWYQQTPGQGLQFLFEYFSETQRNKGNFPGRFSGRQFSNSRSEMNVSTLELGDSALYLCASSLSEGPPGANVLTFGAGSRLTVL.

V usage is TRBV20-1 and J usage is TRBJ2-1; no clear D. Between the trimmed V and J ends, which lost 3 bases and 8 bases, there was a span of 5 bases. CDR1 and CDR2 (germline): DFQATT, SNEGSKA (reference sequence). There are 10 residues in the CDR3. The CDR3 sequence: CSARLDEQFF. The CDR3 DNA sequence: TGCAGTGCTAGGCTGGATGAGCAGTTCTTC.

The gene calls are TRBV7-6 and TRBJ2-7; 10 nucleotides line up with TRBD1. CDR3 size: 15 residues. Germline loops: CDR1 SGHVS, CDR2 FNYEAQ. V was clipped by 4 bases and J by 5 bases; unmatched bases: 8. The CDR3 DNA reads TGTGCCAGCAGCTCCCAGGACAGGGGGTTGCACGAGCAGTACTTC. Translation: CASSSQDRGLHEQYF.

The chain links TRBV19 to TRBJ2-5; TRBD2 matches 9 bases. Germline V gene lookup returns CDR1 LNHDA and CDR2 SQIVND (reference sequence). J gave up 4 bases and V 9 bases, and 12 bases lay outside the gene matches. This CDR3 has 15 residues. The CDR3 reads CASSPEAGGLETQYF. In DNA form, the CDR3 reads TGTGCCAGCAGCCCCGAGGCGGGAGGGCTAGAGACCCAGTACTTC.

With regard to this clonotype: At one boundary the junction diverges from the germline segment, which might be a read error. V usage is TRBV15 and J usage is TRBJ2-1; D assignment may be TRBD1 or TRBD2 (5 bases each). Per the germline V gene, CDR1 is LNHNV and CDR2 is YYDKDF (reference sequence). CDR3 length: 13 amino acids. The CDR3 here is CATSRPGDDEQFF. DNA for the CDR3: TGCGCCACCAGCAGACCCGGGGACGATGAGCAGTTCTTC.

The V gene is TRBV18, the J gene TRBJ2-7; D is possibly TRBD1 (5 bases). The V gene lost 3 bases and the J gene lost 3 bases, with 12 bases spanning the gap. CDR3 size: 14 residues. Germline CDR1 KGHSH, CDR2 LQKENI. CDR3 DNA sequence: TGTGCCAGCTCACCTTTAGGACAACGCTACGAGCAGTACTTC. This gives the protein CASSPLGQRYEQYF.

This chain connects TRBV29-1 to TRBJ2-7; 11 nucleotides line up with TRBD1. The germline V gene encodes CDR1 SQVTM and CDR2 ANQGSEA. Unmatched junction bases numbered 6, after V lost 6 bases and J lost 5 bases. The CDR3 contains 13 residues. The CDR3 DNA reads TGCAGCGTGTGGACAGGGGGCGGGGACGAGCAGTACTTC. It is translated as CSVWTGGGDEQYF.

The rearrangement uses TRBV10-3 and TRBJ1-4; D unresolved. Per the germline V gene, CDR1 is ENHRY and CDR2 is SYGVKD. The CDR3 consists of 15 residues. The V end lost 10 bases, the J end lost 7 bases, and 22 bases lay between the germline ends. The chain's CDR3 is CASTLRAVLSEKLFF. For the CDR3, the DNA is TGTGCCAGCACCCTGCGGGCAGTCCTATCTGAAAAACTGTTTTTT.

Concerning this clonotype: The conserved phenylalanine or tryptophan is not found at the CDR3 terminus, so this likely reflects a read error. This chain connects TRBV2 to TRBJ1-6; no reliable D call. V was pared by 9 bases and J by 10 bases, with 10 bases between. CDR1 and CDR2 (germline): SNHLY, FYNNEI. This CDR3 is built from 11 residues. Here the CDR3 DNA reads TGTGCCAGTGGGGAGGAATCACCCCTCCACTCT. Translation gives CASGEESPLHS.

This chain connects TRBV19 to TRBJ1-1; D is perhaps TRBD1 (5 bases). CDR1 is LNHDA, CDR2 SQIVND, per germline (reference sequence). The CDR3 has 15 residues. With 5 bases removed from V and 4 bases from J, the gap between germline ends came to 17 bases. CDR3 loop: CASSAQARGGTEAFF. CDR3 bases: TGTGCCAGTAGTGCCCAGGCGAGGGGTGGCACTGAAGCTTTCTTT.

This clonotype was found many times. The chain carries TRBV12-3 or TRBV12-4 and TRBJ1-3, with 7 bases matching TRBD1. V shed 5 bases, J shed 11 bases, and the junction held 12 bases outside the gene matches. This CDR3 has 14 amino acids. CDR3 nucleotide sequence: TGTGCCAGCAGTCCAAAACGGGACAGTTGGGCCATATATTTT. Residues: CASSPKRDSWAIYF.

This sequence joins TRBV11-1 and TRBJ2-1; D may be TRBD2 (6 bases). The J call may be faulty, since TRBJ2-7 better matches the DNA end. The CDR3 extends over 15 amino acids. Germline CDR1 is SGHAT and CDR2 is FQDESV (reference sequence). The CDR3 DNA reads TGTGCCAGCAGCGGCCGACTAGTACGGTCGGGTGAGCAGTACTTC. Amino acid sequence: CASSGRLVRSGEQYF.